The rows below give T cell receptor beta chains drawn from one sample of a study of cytomegalovirus exposure and HLA in healthy donors. Profiling relied on immunoSEQ multiplex PCR, and the TCRdb table lists in-frame clones only, not all of them. The sample lists 150,000 to 200,000 clones; approximately 79% were seen once. Sequencing was done on a sample of PBMCs. The receptors come from a woman in her fifties or sixties in good health and CMV-seropositive. Each CDR3 is given with its conserved first and last residue. The order of the fields is D gene, J gene, V gene, clone size, CDR3 protein, CDR3 DNA. D genes are given only for firm matches. Some rows mark clone size as missing; the rest say once, few, many or name a class of expanded clone.

d_call: .
j_call: TRBJ2-1
v_call: TRBV10-1
clone_size: .
cdr3_aa: CASSPGWGSEQFF
cdr3_nt: TGCGCCAGCAGTCCGGGTTGGGGCAGTGAGCAGTTCTTC

d_call: .
j_call: TRBJ2-1
v_call: TRBV4-1
clone_size: .
cdr3_aa: CASSHAGRGTSNEQFF
cdr3_nt: TGCGCCAGCAGCCACGCTGGACGGGGGACCAGCAATGAGCAGTTCTTC

d_call: TRBD2
j_call: TRBJ2-3
v_call: TRBV27
clone_size: .
cdr3_aa: CASSFGTSGAQDTQYF
cdr3_nt: TGTGCCAGCAGTTTCGGGACTAGCGGGGCTCAGGATACGCAGTATTTT

d_call: TRBD1
j_call: TRBJ1-6
v_call: TRBV5-1
clone_size: few
cdr3_aa: CASTGQDNSPLHF
cdr3_nt: TGCGCCAGCACGGGACAGGATAATTCACCCCTCCACTTT

d_call: .
j_call: TRBJ1-2
v_call: TRBV27
clone_size: .
cdr3_aa: CASKPTQEQGPSGYTF
cdr3_nt: TGTGCCAGCAAACCCACTCAGGAACAGGGACCCTCTGGCTACACCTTC

d_call: TRBD1
j_call: TRBJ1-6
v_call: TRBV10-3
clone_size: .
cdr3_aa: CAISETGTAQNNSPLHF
cdr3_nt: TGTGCCATCAGTGAGACAGGGACAGCCCAAAATAATTCACCCCTCCACTTT

d_call: .
j_call: TRBJ1-2
v_call: TRBV7-2
clone_size: .
cdr3_aa: CASSLVGGDYGYTF
cdr3_nt: TGTGCCAGCAGCTTAGTAGGAGGTGACTATGGCTACACCTTC

d_call: .
j_call: TRBJ2-3
v_call: TRBV5-5
clone_size: once
cdr3_aa: CASSLMGAGPSDTQYF
cdr3_nt: TGTGCCAGCAGCTTGATGGGCGCAGGTCCCTCAGATACGCAGTATTTT

d_call: .
j_call: TRBJ1-1
v_call: TRBV5-8
clone_size: .
cdr3_aa: CASSSREYLEAFF
cdr3_nt: TGTGCCAGCAGCTCTCGGGAGTACCTTGAAGCTTTCTTT

d_call: TRBD1
j_call: TRBJ1-6
v_call: TRBV5-5
clone_size: .
cdr3_aa: CASSWDRGKESPLHF
cdr3_nt: TGTGCCAGCAGCTGGGACAGGGGAAAGGAATCACCCCTCCACTTT

d_call: TRBD2
j_call: TRBJ2-7
v_call: TRBV13
clone_size: .
cdr3_aa: CASSQLMHSLAGVSYEQYF
cdr3_nt: TGTGCCAGCAGCCAGCTTATGCATTCCCTAGCGGGGGTCTCCTACGAGCAGTACTTC

d_call: TRBD1
j_call: TRBJ1-2
v_call: TRBV2
clone_size: .
cdr3_aa: CASQGQNYGYTF
cdr3_nt: TGTGCCAGCCAGGGACAGAACTATGGCTACACCTTC

d_call: TRBD1
j_call: TRBJ1-1
v_call: TRBV7-9
clone_size: .
cdr3_aa: CASSSMTGGTEAFF
cdr3_nt: TGTGCCAGCAGCTCCATGACAGGGGGCACTGAAGCTTTCTTT

d_call: TRBD1
j_call: TRBJ1-1
v_call: TRBV13
clone_size: once
cdr3_aa: CASSLSGGEVNTEAFF
cdr3_nt: TGTGCCAGCAGCTTATCAGGGGGCGAGGTTAACACTGAAGCTTTCTTT

d_call: .
j_call: TRBJ1-6
v_call: TRBV30
clone_size: few
cdr3_aa: CAWSLGHSNSPLHF
cdr3_nt: TGTGCCTGGTCCCTGGGGCACAGTAATTCACCCCTCCACTTT

d_call: TRBD2
j_call: TRBJ2-1
v_call: TRBV6-1
clone_size: .
cdr3_aa: CASSEMLAGVYEQFF
cdr3_nt: TGTGCCAGCAGTGAAATGCTAGCGGGAGTATATGAGCAGTTCTTC

d_call: .
j_call: TRBJ1-2
v_call: TRBV4-1
clone_size: few
cdr3_aa: CASSQDHRVSYGYTF
cdr3_nt: TGCGCCAGCAGCCAAGATCACCGGGTGAGCTATGGCTACACCTTC

d_call: .
j_call: TRBJ1-2
v_call: TRBV6-6
clone_size: few
cdr3_aa: CASSPSSGMVGYTF
cdr3_nt: TGTGCCAGCAGTCCCTCGAGCGGGATGGTTGGCTACACCTTC

d_call: .
j_call: TRBJ1-5
v_call: TRBV27
clone_size: .
cdr3_aa: CASSFGANQPQHF
cdr3_nt: TGTGCCAGCAGTTTTGGGGCCAATCAGCCCCAGCATTTT

d_call: .
j_call: TRBJ1-1
v_call: TRBV7-2
clone_size: .
cdr3_aa: CASSLRGGTEAFF
cdr3_nt: TGTGCCAGCAGCTTACGGGGAGGCACTGAAGCTTTCTTT

d_call: TRBD1
j_call: TRBJ2-6
v_call: TRBV7-9
clone_size: .
cdr3_aa: CASTLDRVGTGANVLTF
cdr3_nt: TGTGCCAGCACCCTAGACAGGGTGGGTACTGGGGCCAACGTCCTGACTTTC

d_call: TRBD1
j_call: TRBJ1-2
v_call: TRBV6-1
clone_size: .
cdr3_aa: CASSEALDRAGGYTF
cdr3_nt: TGTGCCAGCAGTGAAGCCTTAGACAGGGCAGGGGGCTACACCTTC

d_call: TRBD2
j_call: TRBJ2-1
v_call: TRBV10-3
clone_size: .
cdr3_aa: CAISEEGLASNEQFF
cdr3_nt: TGTGCCATCAGTGAAGAGGGACTAGCGTCCAATGAGCAGTTCTTC

d_call: TRBD2
j_call: TRBJ2-7
v_call: TRBV4-2
clone_size: .
cdr3_aa: CASSQGPGTSGALYEQYF
cdr3_nt: TGTGCCAGCAGCCAGGGTCCCGGGACTAGCGGGGCCCTTTACGAGCAGTACTTC

d_call: TRBD2
j_call: TRBJ2-7
v_call: TRBV29-1
clone_size: .
cdr3_aa: CSVAGGSTIVEQYF
cdr3_nt: TGCAGCGTGGCGGGGGGATCCACGATCGTCGAGCAGTACTTC

d_call: TRBD1
j_call: TRBJ1-2
v_call: TRBV4-3
clone_size: few
cdr3_aa: CASSQVPDREDGYTF
cdr3_nt: TGCGCCAGCAGCCAAGTGCCGGACAGGGAAGATGGCTACACCTTC

d_call: .
j_call: TRBJ2-1
v_call: TRBV11-2
clone_size: .
cdr3_aa: CASSSKLIQGEQFF
cdr3_nt: TGTGCCAGCAGCTCCAAACTAATTCAAGGTGAGCAGTTCTTC

d_call: .
j_call: TRBJ1-2
v_call: TRBV19
clone_size: .
cdr3_aa: CASSISGDYGYTF
cdr3_nt: TGTGCCAGTAGTATTTCAGGCGACTATGGCTACACCTTC

d_call: .
j_call: TRBJ1-2
v_call: TRBV7-2
clone_size: .
cdr3_aa: CASSPYGGVGGYTF
cdr3_nt: TGTGCCAGCAGCCCTTACGGCGGGGTGGGTGGCTACACCTTC

d_call: TRBD1
j_call: TRBJ2-7
v_call: TRBV29-1
clone_size: few
cdr3_aa: CSVVGTGTSYEQYF
cdr3_nt: TGCAGCGTTGTAGGGACAGGGACCTCCTACGAGCAGTACTTC

d_call: .
j_call: TRBJ1-2
v_call: TRBV5-4
clone_size: once
cdr3_aa: CASSSQGGLGYTF
cdr3_nt: TGTGCCAGCAGCTCACAGGGTGGGCTAGGCTACACCTTC

d_call: TRBD2
j_call: TRBJ2-7
v_call: TRBV10-3
clone_size: .
cdr3_aa: CAISEDPSGSNEQYF
cdr3_nt: TGTGCCATCAGTGAGGACCCTAGCGGGAGCAACGAGCAGTACTTC

d_call: TRBD2
j_call: TRBJ2-7
v_call: TRBV2
clone_size: .
cdr3_aa: CASRRTSGGSYEQYF
cdr3_nt: TGTGCCAGCAGGCGGACTAGCGGGGGCTCCTACGAGCAGTACTTC

d_call: .
j_call: TRBJ1-4
v_call: TRBV27
clone_size: .
cdr3_aa: CASSPVAGKLFF
cdr3_nt: TGTGCCAGCAGTCCGGTGGCGGGAAAACTGTTTTTT

d_call: .
j_call: TRBJ2-2
v_call: TRBV9
clone_size: .
cdr3_aa: CASSVALGSRGKTGELFF
cdr3_nt: TGTGCCAGCAGCGTAGCTCTAGGTTCCCGAGGGAAAACCGGGGAGCTGTTTTTT

d_call: TRBD2
j_call: TRBJ2-1
v_call: TRBV2
clone_size: .
cdr3_aa: CASSEQGLAGGYNEQFF
cdr3_nt: TGTGCCAGCAGTGAACAAGGGCTAGCGGGGGGGTACAATGAGCAGTTCTTC

d_call: .
j_call: TRBJ1-4
v_call: TRBV5-1
clone_size: .
cdr3_aa: CASPGRMGEEEVGEKLFF
cdr3_nt: TGCGCCAGCCCTGGGAGGATGGGAGAGGAGGAGGTTGGTGAAAAACTGTTTTTT

d_call: .
j_call: TRBJ1-2
v_call: TRBV2
clone_size: .
cdr3_aa: CASSEGGGGYGYTF
cdr3_nt: TGTGCCAGCAGTGAAGGGGGGGGTGGGTATGGCTACACCTTC